Listed below are T cell receptor beta chains from one sample, sequenced in a study of T cell changes during pregnancy in multiple sclerosis. Repertoires were generated with immunoSEQ multiplex PCR, while TCRdb's copy carries only in-frame clones and drops some. The table lists some 54,000 clones, about 92% of them singletons, with about 1.8% in the top ten. The specimen was peripheral blood, collected after pregnancy. The receptors stem from a female donor with multiple sclerosis, enrolled in a pregnancy study. CDR3s include the opening cysteine and the closing phenylalanine or tryptophan. A D gene is named only where the DNA matches it firmly. Expanded clones get a size class; other rows say once, few or many, or leave the size out.

CDR3aa: CASSSLRVEQYF; CDR3nt: TGTGCCAGCAGCTCCTTGAGAGTCGAGCAGTACTTC; d_gene: NA; abundance: NA; v_gene: TRBV11-1; j_gene: TRBJ2-7
CDR3aa: CASSPRSTSGRYNEQFF; CDR3nt: TGTGCCAGCAGTCCCCGTTCGACTAGCGGGAGATACAATGAGCAGTTCTTC; d_gene: TRBD2; abundance: NA; v_gene: TRBV27; j_gene: TRBJ2-1
CDR3aa: CASSLGYNSGANVLTF; CDR3nt: TGTGCCAGCAGCTTGGGCTATAACTCTGGGGCCAACGTCCTGACTTTC; d_gene: NA; abundance: NA; v_gene: TRBV7-3; j_gene: TRBJ2-6
CDR3aa: CASSPGWDFLSSYEQYF; CDR3nt: TGTGCCAGCAGCCCGGGATGGGACTTTCTGAGCTCCTACGAGCAGTACTTC; d_gene: NA; abundance: NA; v_gene: TRBV5-8; j_gene: TRBJ2-7
CDR3aa: CASSSSPGTPYGNEQFF; CDR3nt: TGTGCCAGCAGCTCCTCCCCCGGGACACCCTACGGGAATGAGCAGTTCTTC; d_gene: NA; abundance: NA; v_gene: TRBV7-9; j_gene: TRBJ2-1
CDR3aa: CASSLELAALHGLYNEQFF; CDR3nt: TGTGCCAGCAGCTTAGAACTAGCGGCCTTACATGGGCTATACAATGAGCAGTTCTTC; d_gene: TRBD2; abundance: NA; v_gene: TRBV7-6; j_gene: TRBJ2-1
CDR3aa: CASSTADTMNTEAFF; CDR3nt: TGTGCCAGCAGCACTGCGGACACCATGAACACTGAAGCTTTCTTT; d_gene: NA; abundance: NA; v_gene: TRBV7-2; j_gene: TRBJ1-1
CDR3aa: CAISVRKQGKGYEQFF; CDR3nt: TGTGCCATCAGTGTGAGGAAACAGGGAAAGGGATATGAGCAGTTCTTC; d_gene: NA; abundance: NA; v_gene: TRBV10-3; j_gene: TRBJ2-1
CDR3aa: CASTSPGTGYHEQYF; CDR3nt: TGTGCCAGCACCTCGCCGGGGACAGGGTACCACGAGCAGTACTTC; d_gene: TRBD1; abundance: NA; v_gene: TRBV28; j_gene: TRBJ2-7
CDR3aa: CASSGDRVHEQYF; CDR3nt: TGTGCCAGCAGTGGGGACAGGGTCCACGAGCAGTACTTC; d_gene: TRBD1; abundance: NA; v_gene: TRBV2; j_gene: TRBJ2-7
CDR3aa: CASSLGHYEQYF; CDR3nt: TGTGCCAGCAGCTTAGGTCACTACGAGCAGTACTTC; d_gene: NA; abundance: NA; v_gene: TRBV13; j_gene: TRBJ2-7
CDR3aa: CAWSRGAAGSTFF; CDR3nt: TGTGCCTGGAGTCGGGGTGCAGCGGGTTCAACGTTCTTC; d_gene: NA; abundance: NA; v_gene: TRBV30; j_gene: TRBJ2-1
CDR3aa: CASSAAGRTNTEAFF; CDR3nt: TGCGCCAGCAGCGCGGCCGGGAGAACCAACACTGAAGCTTTCTTT; d_gene: NA; abundance: NA; v_gene: TRBV5-1; j_gene: TRBJ1-1
CDR3aa: CASSPAGTGHYEQYF; CDR3nt: TGTGCCAGCTCACCAGCCGGGACAGGACACTACGAGCAGTACTTC; d_gene: TRBD1; abundance: NA; v_gene: TRBV18; j_gene: TRBJ2-7
CDR3aa: CASSDSTSGNNEQFF; CDR3nt: TGTGCCAGCAGTGACTCCACTAGCGGGAACAATGAGCAGTTCTTC; d_gene: TRBD2; abundance: once; v_gene: TRBV6-4; j_gene: TRBJ2-1
CDR3aa: CASSTEITGNTIYF; CDR3nt: TGTGCCAGTAGTACGGAGATAACTGGAAACACCATATATTTT; d_gene: NA; abundance: NA; v_gene: TRBV19; j_gene: TRBJ1-3
CDR3aa: CASSGADRGILGQETQYF; CDR3nt: TGTGCCAGCAGTGGAGCGGACAGGGGAATCTTAGGCCAAGAGACCCAGTACTTC; d_gene: TRBD1; abundance: NA; v_gene: TRBV6-1; j_gene: TRBJ2-5
CDR3aa: CASSLWAAARAAEAFF; CDR3nt: TGTGCCAGCAGCTTATGGGCTGCCGCCCGAGCGGCGGAAGCTTTCTTT; d_gene: NA; abundance: once; v_gene: TRBV7-6; j_gene: TRBJ1-1
CDR3aa: CASSLGGGSAYNEQFF; CDR3nt: TGCGCCAGCAGCTTGGGGGGCGGGAGCGCCTACAATGAGCAGTTCTTC; d_gene: TRBD2; abundance: NA; v_gene: TRBV5-1; j_gene: TRBJ2-1
CDR3aa: CASHPLTSGANEQFF; CDR3nt: TGTGCCAGCCACCCCCTAACTAGCGGGGCGAATGAGCAGTTCTTC; d_gene: TRBD2; abundance: NA; v_gene: TRBV28; j_gene: TRBJ2-1
CDR3aa: CASSFREVYEQYF; CDR3nt: TGTGCCAGCAGCTTCAGGGAGGTCTACGAGCAGTACTTC; d_gene: NA; abundance: NA; v_gene: TRBV5-6; j_gene: TRBJ2-7
CDR3aa: CASSQGGQRYTF; CDR3nt: TGCGCCAGCAGCCAAGGCGGGCAGCGCTACACCTTC; d_gene: NA; abundance: NA; v_gene: TRBV4-3; j_gene: TRBJ1-2
CDR3aa: CAISRPGTDNPEGVTDTQYF; CDR3nt: TGTGCCATCTCGCGCCCCGGGACAGATAACCCGGAGGGAGTGACAGATACGCAGTATTTT; d_gene: NA; abundance: NA; v_gene: TRBV10-3; j_gene: TRBJ2-3
CDR3aa: CASSPSGVGADTQYF; CDR3nt: TGTGCCAGCAGTCCTTCAGGGGTAGGTGCAGATACGCAGTATTTT; d_gene: NA; abundance: NA; v_gene: TRBV6-1; j_gene: TRBJ2-3
CDR3aa: CASSPWDRGAGEQFF; CDR3nt: TGTGCCAGCAGCCCATGGGACAGGGGAGCCGGTGAGCAGTTCTTC; d_gene: TRBD1; abundance: NA; v_gene: TRBV11-2; j_gene: TRBJ2-1